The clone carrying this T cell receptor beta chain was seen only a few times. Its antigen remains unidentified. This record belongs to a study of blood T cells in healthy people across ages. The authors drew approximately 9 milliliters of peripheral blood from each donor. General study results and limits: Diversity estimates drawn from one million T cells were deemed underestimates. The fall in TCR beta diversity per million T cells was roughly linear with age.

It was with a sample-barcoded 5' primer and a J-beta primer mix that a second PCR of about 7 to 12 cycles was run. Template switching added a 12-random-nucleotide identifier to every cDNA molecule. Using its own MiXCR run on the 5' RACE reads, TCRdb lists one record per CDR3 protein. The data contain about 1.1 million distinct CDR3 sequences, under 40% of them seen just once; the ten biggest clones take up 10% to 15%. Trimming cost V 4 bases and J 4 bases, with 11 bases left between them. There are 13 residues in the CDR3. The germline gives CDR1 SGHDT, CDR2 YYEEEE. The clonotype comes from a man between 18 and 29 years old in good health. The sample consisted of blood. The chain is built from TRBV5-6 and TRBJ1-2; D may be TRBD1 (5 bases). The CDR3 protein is CASSTGRFYGYTF. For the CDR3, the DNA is TGTGCCAGCAGCACGGGACGGTTCTATGGCTACACCTTC.